A single sample gave rise to the 10 T cell receptor beta chains below, sequenced in a study of cytomegalovirus exposure and HLA in healthy donors. The PCR employed 60 Vbeta primers together with 13 Jbeta primers. Assay used: immunoSEQ multiplex PCR; TCRdb lists only in-frame clones, some missing. The sample yields 150,000 to 200,000 clones, under 70% seen once. Sequenced input: PBMCs. Receptors originate from a woman in her 40s in good health and CMV-seropositive.

The rearrangement links TRBV28 to TRBJ2-7; D perhaps matches TRBD2 (5 bases). Trimming stripped 8 bases from V and 2 bases from J, with 13 bases between. The CDR3 loop spans 13 amino acids. In germline, CDR1 is MDHEN, CDR2 SYDVKM. In DNA form, the CDR3 reads TGTGCCAGCGAAGGACGGACTCCCTACGAGCAGTACTTC. This sequence encodes CASEGRTPYEQYF.

The V call is TRBV28, the J call TRBJ2-1; possibly TRBD1 for D (6 bases). This CDR3 comprises 16 residues. Deletions cut 7 bases from V and 8 bases from J, with 24 bases between. Germline V gene data show CDR1 as MDHEN and CDR2 as SYDVKM. This CDR3 reads CASTPAGANARDEQFF. The CDR3 DNA sequence: TGTGCCAGCACACCCGCAGGGGCTAACGCTAGAGATGAGCAGTTCTTC.

This clone came up once. V is TRBV7-3 and J is TRBJ2-7, with TRBD1 identical over 7 bases. There are 15 residues in the CDR3. Germline CDR1 is SGHTA and CDR2 is FQGTGA. Unmatched junction bases numbered 11, after V lost 5 bases and J lost 4 bases. CDR3 sequence (DNA): TGTGCCAGCAGCGCACAGCCCGGGACAGAATACGAGCAGTACTTC. Protein sequence: CASSAQPGTEYEQYF.

This chain uses TRBV19 with TRBJ2-1, with a tentative D call TRBD1 (5 bases). The germline gives CDR1 LNHDA, CDR2 SQIVND (reference sequence). The CDR3 has 13 residues. Trimming stripped 3 bases from V and 8 bases from J, with 11 bases between. CDR3 in DNA: TGTGCCAGTAGTATCGCCGGCAGGGATGAGCAGTTCTTC. Protein: CASSIAGRDEQFF.

This clone was found a few times. An end of the junction does not agree with germline; a read error may underlie this. The chain joins TRBV27 to TRBJ1-6; 7 bases are a match to TRBD1. Germline values: CDR1 MNHEY, CDR2 SMNVEV (reference sequence). This CDR3 has 16 amino acids. The CDR3 bases are TGTGCCAGCACTTTATTGGGACAGCTTTATAATTCACCCCTCAACTTT. Its protein product is CASTLLGQLYNSPLNF.

The V gene is TRBV6-5, the J gene TRBJ2-1; 7 bases align to TRBD2. Germline-derived CDR1 and CDR2 are MNHEY and SVGAGI. The CDR3 length is 15 residues. With V trimmed by 3 bases and J by 7 bases, 9 bases remained unmatched. The CDR3 nucleotides are TGTGCCAGCAGTTATGGGGGGGAGTCGAATAATGAGCAGTTCTTC. Amino acid sequence: CASSYGGESNNEQFF.

The chain recombines TRBV9 with TRBJ2-3; 11 nucleotides align to TRBD2. Germline trimming cut 3 bases from V and 4 bases from J; bases unmatched to any gene: 1. The CDR3 sequence is 14 residues long. CDR1 is SGDLS and CDR2 is YYNGEE in the germline V gene. The CDR3 loop is CASSATSGADTQYF. For the CDR3, the DNA is TGTGCCAGCAGCGCGACTAGCGGGGCAGATACGCAGTATTTT.

This clone was seen more than once but under ten times. The chain links TRBV9 to TRBJ1-1; tentative D call: TRBD1 (6 bases). The CDR3 runs to 18 residues. Trimming took 4 bases from V and 2 from J, leaving 24 bases between them. Germline V CDR1 and CDR2: SGDLS, YYNGEE. This CDR3 reads CASSISDTPRGANTEAFF. CDR3 coding DNA: TGTGCCAGCAGCATCTCTGACACCCCCCGGGGGGCTAACACTGAAGCTTTCTTT.

This chain links TRBV7-3 with TRBJ1-1, with D uncertain. There are 13 residues in the CDR3. The V gene lost 6 bases and the J gene lost 0 bases, with 8 bases spanning the gap. The V gene's germline CDR1 is SGHTA and CDR2 FQGTGA. In DNA form, the CDR3 reads TGTGCCAGCAGACAAACAGTGAACACTGAAGCTTTCTTT. Translated, it gives CASRQTVNTEAFF.

This chain connects TRBV27 to TRBJ1-2, with 7 bases identical to TRBD1. Losses at the gene ends were 6 bases for V and 6 bases for J; bases not matched to a gene: 13. The CDR3 has 15 amino acids. Germline loops: CDR1 MNHEY, CDR2 SMNVEV (reference sequence). The CDR3 DNA follows: TGTGCCAGCAGAAGCCGGGACAGAGATTATAATGGCTACACCTTC. Amino acid sequence: CASRSRDRDYNGYTF.